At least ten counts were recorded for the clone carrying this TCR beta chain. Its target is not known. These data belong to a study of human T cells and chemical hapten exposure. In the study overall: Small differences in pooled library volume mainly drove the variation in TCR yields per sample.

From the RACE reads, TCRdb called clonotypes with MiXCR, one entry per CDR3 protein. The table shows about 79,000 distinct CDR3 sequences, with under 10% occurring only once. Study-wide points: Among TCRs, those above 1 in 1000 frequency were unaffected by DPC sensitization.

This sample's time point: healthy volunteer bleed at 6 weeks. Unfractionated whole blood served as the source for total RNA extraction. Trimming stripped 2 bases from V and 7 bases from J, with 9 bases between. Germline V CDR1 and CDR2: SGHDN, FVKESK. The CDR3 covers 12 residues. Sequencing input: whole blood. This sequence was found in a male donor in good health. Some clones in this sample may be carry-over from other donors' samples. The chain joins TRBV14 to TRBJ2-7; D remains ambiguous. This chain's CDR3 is CASSQFAQEQYF. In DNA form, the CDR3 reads TGTGCCAGCAGCCAATTCGCACAAGAGCAGTACTTC.